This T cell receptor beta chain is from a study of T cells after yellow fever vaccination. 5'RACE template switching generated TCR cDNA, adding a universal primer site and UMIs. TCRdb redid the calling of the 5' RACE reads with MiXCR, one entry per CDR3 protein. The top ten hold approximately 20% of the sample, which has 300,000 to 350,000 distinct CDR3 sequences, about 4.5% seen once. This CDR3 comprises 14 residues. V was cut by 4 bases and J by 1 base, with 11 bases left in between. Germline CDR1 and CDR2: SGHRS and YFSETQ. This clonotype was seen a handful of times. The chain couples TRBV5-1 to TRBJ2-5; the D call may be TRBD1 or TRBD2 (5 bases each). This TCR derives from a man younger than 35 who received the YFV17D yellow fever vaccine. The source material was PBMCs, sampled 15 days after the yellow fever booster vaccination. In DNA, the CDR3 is TGCGCCAGCAGCGTAATGGGGACCCAAGAGACCCAGTACTTC. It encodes CASSVMGTQETQYF. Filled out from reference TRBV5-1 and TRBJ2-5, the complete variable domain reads KAGVTQTPRYLIKTRGQQVTLSCSPISGHRSVSWYQQTPGQGLQFLFEYFSETQRNKGNFPGRFSGRQFSNSRSEMNVSTLELGDSALYLCASSVMGTQETQYFGPGTRLLVL.